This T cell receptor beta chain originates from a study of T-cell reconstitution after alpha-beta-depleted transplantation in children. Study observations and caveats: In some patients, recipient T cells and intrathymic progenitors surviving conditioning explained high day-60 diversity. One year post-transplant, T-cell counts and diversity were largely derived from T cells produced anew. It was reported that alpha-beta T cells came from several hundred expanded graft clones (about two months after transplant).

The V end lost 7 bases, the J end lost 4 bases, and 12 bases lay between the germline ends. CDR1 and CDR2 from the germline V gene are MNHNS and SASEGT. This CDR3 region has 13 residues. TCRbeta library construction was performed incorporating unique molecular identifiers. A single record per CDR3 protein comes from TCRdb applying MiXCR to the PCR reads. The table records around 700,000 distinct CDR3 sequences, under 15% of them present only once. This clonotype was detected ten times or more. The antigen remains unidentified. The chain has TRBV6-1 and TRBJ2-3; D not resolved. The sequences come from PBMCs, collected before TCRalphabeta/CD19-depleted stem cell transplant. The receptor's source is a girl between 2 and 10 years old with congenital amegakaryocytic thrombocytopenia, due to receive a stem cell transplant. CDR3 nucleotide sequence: TGTGCCAGCAACGTCGAAGGGTCAGATACGCAGTATTTT. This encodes CASNVEGSDTQYF.